The 25 T cell receptor beta chains below were found in one sample sequenced in a study of vaccination effects on CD4 cells after COVID-19. Assay: immunoSEQ multiplex PCR; the TCRdb copy retains only in-frame clones and omits some. The table lists more than 40,000 clones, about 80% of them singletons. Following 10 days of culture, CD4+ T cells were isolated. Their antigens remain unidentified. The sample here was CD4+ T cells from PBMCs cultured without peptide, taken before COVID-19 vaccination. The receptors come from a human donor who had a prior SARS-CoV-2 infection.

The chain combines TRBV5-6 with TRBJ2-7; weak D call: TRBD2 (5 bases). The CDR3 runs 13 residues. Between the trimmed V and J ends, which lost 4 bases and 1 base, there was a span of 9 bases. Germline values: CDR1 SGHDT, CDR2 YYEEEE. CDR3 in amino acids: CASSGLPSYEQYF. The CDR3 nucleotides are TGTGCCAGCAGCGGACTGCCTTCCTACGAGCAGTACTTC. Full variable domain (rest looked up from reference TRBV5-6 and TRBJ2-7): DAGVTQSPTHLIKTRGQQVTLRCSPKSGHDTVSWYQQALGQGPQFIFQYYEEEERQRGNFPDRFSGHQFPNYSSELNVNALLLGDSALYLCASSGLPSYEQYFGPGTRLTVT.

The chain joins TRBV18 to TRBJ1-2, with TRBD1 identical over 9 bases. CDR3 length: 16 amino acids. The germline gives CDR1 KGHSH, CDR2 LQKENI. V shed 1 base and J 1 base; nucleotides not matched to a gene: 4. CDR3 in DNA: TGTGCCAGCTCACCACTTTCGGGACAGGGTAACTATGGCTACACCTTC. This codes for CASSPLSGQGNYGYTF.

The chain couples TRBV4-1 to TRBJ1-4; a weak D match, TRBD1 (6 bases). This CDR3 has 14 residues. CDR1 MGHRA and CDR2 YSYEKL come from the germline V gene. Trimming stripped 4 bases from V and 7 bases from J, with 13 bases between. The CDR3 here is CASSLPDSSEKLFF. The CDR3 nucleotides read TGCGCCAGCAGCCTCCCGGACAGCTCTGAAAAACTGTTTTTT.

The CDR3, as DNA: TGCGCCAGCAGCGGGACGGGACTAGCCTCCTACGAGCAGTACTTC. This translates into CASSGTGLASYEQYF. The chain carries TRBV5-1 and TRBJ2-7; 9 nucleotides agree with TRBD2. Germline V CDR1 and CDR2: SGHRS, YFSETQ. V lost 4 bases, J lost 0 bases, and 5 bases stayed unmatched. The CDR3 loop spans 15 amino acids.

The CDR3 spells CASRRRTDNTDTQYF. The CDR3 DNA is TGTGCCAGCAGAAGACGGACTGATAACACAGATACGCAGTATTTT. V gene TRBV6-5 combines with J gene TRBJ2-3, with D perhaps TRBD2 (5 bases). CDR3 length: 15 amino acids. V was cut by 6 bases and J by 2 bases, with 15 bases left in between. CDR1 is MNHEY, CDR2 SVGAGI, per germline.

The V and J genes are TRBV27 and TRBJ2-7; weak D call: TRBD1 (6 bases). CDR1 and CDR2 from the germline V gene are MNHEY and SMNVEV (reference sequence). The CDR3 consists of 14 residues. Trimming took 5 bases from V and 1 from J, leaving 12 bases between them. The CDR3 coding sequence is TGTGCCAGCAGTCCAAGGGACATTTCCTACGAGCAGTACTTC. This codes for CASSPRDISYEQYF.

This clone was detected once. J is TRBJ2-7 and V is TRBV7-2; D call uncertain. CDR1 and CDR2 (germline): SGHTA, FQGNSA. V was cut by 0 bases and J by 2 bases, with 8 bases left in between. The CDR3 consists of 14 residues. Here the CDR3 reads CASSLARLTYEQYF. Written as DNA, the CDR3 is TGTGCCAGCAGCTTAGCGCGACTTACCTACGAGCAGTACTTC. The whole variable domain, filled in from reference TRBV7-2 and TRBJ2-7, reads GAGVSQSPSNKVTEKGKDVELRCDPISGHTALYWYRQSLGQGLEFLIYFQGNSAPDKSGLPSDRFSAERTGGSVSTLTIQRTQQEDSAVYLCASSLARLTYEQYFGPGTRLTVT.

The sample holds one count of this clone. The rearrangement joins TRBV2 to TRBJ2-7; 11 bases map to TRBD2. J gave up 3 bases and V 5 bases, and 9 bases lay outside the gene matches. Germline values: CDR1 SNHLY, CDR2 FYNNEI. The CDR3 length is 16 residues. The CDR3 region has the DNA TGTGCCAGCAGTTCTAGTGGACTAGCGGGTAACTACGAGCAGTACTTC. Translated: CASSSSGLAGNYEQYF.

The rearrangement uses TRBV6-1 and TRBJ1-2; no reliable D call. V gave up 3 bases and J gave up 2 bases, with 7 bases separating them. The CDR3 length is 13 residues. The germline V gene has CDR1 MNHNS and CDR2 SASEGT. The CDR3: CASSDGGNYGYTF. CDR3 DNA: TGTGCCAGCAGTGACGGAGGGAACTATGGCTACACCTTC.

The V call is TRBV19, the J call TRBJ2-1, with TRBD2 matching 11 bases. Looked up from germline, CDR1 is LNHDA and CDR2 is SQIVND (reference sequence). V lost 5 bases to trimming and J lost 4 bases; unmatched junction nucleotides: 10. CDR3 length equals 17 residues. DNA for the CDR3: TGTGCCAGTAGTTGGGGTGGCGGACTAGCGGGTTACAATGAGCAGTTCTTC. Protein: CASSWGGGLAGYNEQFF.

The chain joins TRBV25-1 to TRBJ2-7, with TRBD2 matching 7 bases. From germline, CDR1 is MGHDK and CDR2 SYGVNS. CDR3 length: 15 amino acids. V gave up 2 bases and J gave up 2 bases; unmatched junction bases: 6. The CDR3 DNA is TGTGCCAGCAGTGAAATGTGGGAGGGAGCCTACGAGCAGTACTTC. It translates to CASSEMWEGAYEQYF.

V and J are TRBV5-1 and TRBJ1-3; D not resolved. The CDR3 loop spans 15 amino acids. Trimming cost V 0 bases and J 2 bases, with 9 bases left between them. The germline V gene has CDR1 SGHRS and CDR2 YFSETQ. The CDR3 bases are TGCGCCAGCAGCTTGGAAGGAAATCCTGGAAACACCATATATTTT. Amino acids: CASSLEGNPGNTIYF.

This rearrangement joins TRBV6-6 to TRBJ2-7, with 11 bases aligning to TRBD1. The CDR3 loop spans 16 amino acids. CDR1 is MNHNY, CDR2 SVGAGI, per germline (reference sequence). V was clipped by 0 bases and J by 4 bases; unmatched bases: 5. CDR3 in amino acids: CASSYSGQGAKYEQYF. The DNA of the CDR3 is TGTGCCAGCAGTTACTCTGGACAGGGGGCGAAATACGAGCAGTACTTC.

The J gene is TRBJ2-5, the V gene TRBV2; D remains ambiguous. V lost 4 bases and J 5 bases, leaving 2 bases between the germline ends. Germline values: CDR1 SNHLY, CDR2 FYNNEI. The CDR3 runs to 10 residues. CDR3 nucleotides: TGTGCCAGCAGTGGCGAGACCCAGTACTTC. This encodes CASSGETQYF.

The rearrangement links TRBV6-6 to TRBJ2-2, with TRBD1 as a possible D gene (6 bases). The CDR3 sequence is 12 residues long. Per germline, CDR1 MNHNY and CDR2 SVGAGI (reference sequence). The V end was cut by 2 bases, the J end by 11 bases, with 9 bases between. As DNA, the CDR3 is TGTGCCAGCAGTTACGAGGACAGAGAGCTGTTTTTT. Residues: CASSYEDRELFF.

CDR3 nucleotides: TGTGCCAGCAGCGACGGGAGCCATAATTCACCCCTCCACTTT. Protein: CASSDGSHNSPLHF. The chain recombines TRBV7-6 with TRBJ1-6; D gene uncertain. With 5 bases removed from V and 5 bases from J, the gap between germline ends came to 10 bases. Germline lookup yields CDR1 SGHVS and CDR2 FNYEAQ. The CDR3 has 14 residues.

This clone was found once. The chain has TRBV5-1 and TRBJ1-1, with D possibly TRBD1 on 5 matching bases. The V and J ends lost 4 bases and 6 bases respectively, with 19 bases between them. The CDR3 is 15 residues long. Germline V gives CDR1 SGHRS, CDR2 YFSETQ. CDR3 sequence reads: CASSLQARGTSEAFF. CDR3 coding DNA: TGCGCCAGCAGCCTTCAAGCACGGGGGACCTCTGAAGCTTTCTTT.

This rearrangement joins TRBV15 to TRBJ2-5, with 8 bases matching TRBD2. Germline trimming cut 0 bases from V and 4 bases from J; bases unmatched to any gene: 13. The CDR3 is 18 amino acids. Germline lookup yields CDR1 LNHNV and CDR2 YYDKDF (reference sequence). The CDR3 protein is CATSRDLLTSEFRETQYF. CDR3 DNA sequence: TGTGCCACCAGCAGAGATTTATTGACTAGCGAGTTTCGAGAGACCCAGTACTTC.

This chain links TRBV7-9 with TRBJ1-4; no firm D call. Deletions cut 2 bases from V and 4 bases from J, with 8 bases between. CDR1 is SEHNR and CDR2 is FQNEAQ in the germline V gene (reference sequence). This CDR3 region has 14 residues. In DNA form, the CDR3 reads TGTGCCAGCAGCTTAACCAGATATAATGAAAAACTGTTTTTT. It yields the protein CASSLTRYNEKLFF.

In its sample, this clone was seen once. This sequence joins TRBV25-1 and TRBJ2-3; tentatively, D is TRBD2 (5 bases). V shed 4 bases and J shed 3 bases, with 17 bases lying between them. Germline V gene data show CDR1 as MGHDK and CDR2 as SYGVNS. There are 16 residues in the CDR3. The chain's CDR3 is CASSAHSGRGTDTQYF. CDR3 DNA: TGTGCCAGCAGTGCCCACTCGGGAAGAGGTACAGATACGCAGTATTTT. The variable domain in full, with the rest retrieved from reference TRBV25-1 and TRBJ2-3, is EADIYQTPRYLVIGTGKKITLECSQTMGHDKMYWYQQDPGMELHLIHYSYGVNSTEKGDLSSESTVSRIRTEHFPLTLESARPSHTSQYLCASSAHSGRGTDTQYFGPGTRLTVL.

The chain has TRBV2 and TRBJ1-5; 9 nucleotides agree with TRBD1. V was pared by 5 bases and J by 9 bases, with 11 bases of the junction left unmatched. The germline CDR1 and CDR2 sequences are SNHLY and FYNNEI. This CDR3 has 15 residues. The CDR3 loop is CASSSDRGKGVPQHF. The CDR3 DNA follows: TGTGCCAGCAGTTCGGACAGGGGTAAGGGGGTGCCCCAGCATTTT.

This clone has only a few counts. This chain uses TRBV2 with TRBJ1-5; D is ambiguous. Trimming pared 4 bases from V and 6 bases from J, leaving 13 bases between. The CDR3 consists of 14 residues. The V gene's germline CDR1 is SNHLY and CDR2 FYNNEI. CDR3 in DNA: TGTGCCAGCAGTGGGCTTGGGGTAGGTCAGCCCCAGCATTTT. Its translation is CASSGLGVGQPQHF.

The chain carries TRBV3-1 (or the pseudogene TRBV3-2) and TRBJ1-2; no firm D call. V was clipped by 0 bases and J by 8 bases, with 4 bases between them. The CDR3 extends over 11 amino acids. Per the germline V gene, CDR1 is LGHDT and CDR2 is YNNKEL (reference sequence). The CDR3 bases are TGTGCCAGCAGCCAAGATTGGGGCTACACCTTC. Protein: CASSQDWGYTF.

This chain joins TRBV27 and TRBJ2-7, with D tentatively TRBD2 (5 bases). The germline V gene encodes CDR1 MNHEY and CDR2 SMNVEV (reference sequence). This CDR3 is built from 13 residues. V lost 4 bases, J lost 9 bases, and 16 bases lay in between. CDR3 bases: TGTGCCAGCAGTTCGGTCAAGGGCAGCGGGCAGTACTTC. Amino acids: CASSSVKGSGQYF.

The genes are TRBV19 and TRBJ1-6, with TRBD1 matching 7 bases. The ends lost 7 bases at V and 7 bases at J; junction bases unmatched: 10. This CDR3 contains 15 residues. Germline CDR1 and CDR2: LNHDA and SQIVND (reference sequence). DNA for the CDR3: TGTGCCAGTACCAATTTGGACAGGAGGAATTCACCCCTCCACTTT. Encoded protein: CASTNLDRRNSPLHF.